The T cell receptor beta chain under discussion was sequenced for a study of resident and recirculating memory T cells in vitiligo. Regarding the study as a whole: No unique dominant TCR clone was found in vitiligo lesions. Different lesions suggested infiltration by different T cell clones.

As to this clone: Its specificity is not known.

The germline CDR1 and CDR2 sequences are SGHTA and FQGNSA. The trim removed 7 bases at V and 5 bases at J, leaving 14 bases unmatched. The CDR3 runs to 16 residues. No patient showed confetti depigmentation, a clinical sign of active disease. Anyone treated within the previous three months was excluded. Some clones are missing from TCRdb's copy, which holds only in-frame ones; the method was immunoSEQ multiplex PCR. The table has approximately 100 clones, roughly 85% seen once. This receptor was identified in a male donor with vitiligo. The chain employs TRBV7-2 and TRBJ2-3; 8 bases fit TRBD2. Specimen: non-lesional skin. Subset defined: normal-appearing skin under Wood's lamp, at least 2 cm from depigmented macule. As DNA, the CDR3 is TGTGCCAGCAACCCTCTACCGGGACTAGTTCTAGATACGCAGTATTTT. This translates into CASNPLPGLVLDTQYF.